This section outlines one T cell receptor beta chain sequence together with its context. The data belong to a study of blood T cell repertoires in COVID-19. Background on the study: T cells, B-cell-depleted T cells, or PBMCs supplied cDNA or gDNA.

Repertoires were generated with immunoSEQ multiplex PCR, while TCRdb's copy carries only in-frame clones and drops some. The table includes about 240,000 clones, around 86% detected once. The CDR3 is 13 residues long. V was clipped by 7 bases and J by 4 bases; unmatched bases: 5. CDR1 and CDR2 from the germline V gene are MNHEY and SVGAGI. The source is a man aged 25 to 40 who had recovered from COVID-19. The specimen was peripheral blood. This rearrangement joins TRBV6-5 to TRBJ2-7; 9 bases align to TRBD1. Here the CDR3 DNA reads TGTGCCAGCAAAGGGACAGGGCAATACGAGCAGTACTTC. This codes for CASKGTGQYEQYF.